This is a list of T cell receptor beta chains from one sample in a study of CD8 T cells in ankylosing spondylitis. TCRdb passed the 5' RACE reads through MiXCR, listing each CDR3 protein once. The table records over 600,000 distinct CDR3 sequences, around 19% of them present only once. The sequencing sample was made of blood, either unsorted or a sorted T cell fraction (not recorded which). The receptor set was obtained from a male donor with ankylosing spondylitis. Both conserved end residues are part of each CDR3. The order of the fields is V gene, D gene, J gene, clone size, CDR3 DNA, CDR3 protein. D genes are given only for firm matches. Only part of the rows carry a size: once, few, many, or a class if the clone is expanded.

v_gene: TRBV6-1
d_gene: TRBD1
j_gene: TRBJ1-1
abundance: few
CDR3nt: TGTGCCAGCAGTGGTGGACAGGCGGGGAACACTGAAGCTTTCTTT
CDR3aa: CASSGGQAGNTEAFF

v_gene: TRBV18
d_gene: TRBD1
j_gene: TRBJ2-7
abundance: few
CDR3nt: TGTGCCAGCTCAGAGGACAGGGTCCACGAGCAGTACTTC
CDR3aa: CASSEDRVHEQYF

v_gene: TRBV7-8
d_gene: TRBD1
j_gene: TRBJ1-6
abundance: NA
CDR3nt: TGTGCCAGCAGCCGGACAGGGGAGAAGTCACCCCTCCACTTT
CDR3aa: CASSRTGEKSPLHF

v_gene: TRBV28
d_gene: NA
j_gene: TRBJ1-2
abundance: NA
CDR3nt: TGTGCCAGCAGCCAGGGCTATGGCTACACCTTC
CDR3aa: CASSQGYGYTF

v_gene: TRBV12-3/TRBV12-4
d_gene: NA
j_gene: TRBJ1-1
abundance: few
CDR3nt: TGTGCCAGCAGCGCGGGGGGGCAAATGAACACTGAAGCTTTCTTT
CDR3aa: CASSAGGQMNTEAFF

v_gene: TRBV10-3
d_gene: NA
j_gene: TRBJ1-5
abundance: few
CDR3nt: TGTGCCATCAGTGACCAAAGGGCAGAACCGGGCAATCAGCCCCAGCATTTT
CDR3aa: CAISDQRAEPGNQPQHF

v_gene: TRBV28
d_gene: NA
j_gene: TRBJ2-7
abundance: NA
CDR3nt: TGTGCCAGCAGAGCCCCCGGGACTGACCCTTTCCAGCAGTACTTC
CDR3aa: CASRAPGTDPFQQYF

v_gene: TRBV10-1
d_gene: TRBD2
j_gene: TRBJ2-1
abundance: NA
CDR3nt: TGCGCCAGCAGTGAGTCAGCGGCTAGCGGGACCAATGAGCAGTTCTTC
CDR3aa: CASSESAASGTNEQFF

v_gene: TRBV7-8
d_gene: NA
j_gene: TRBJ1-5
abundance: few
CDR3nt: TGTGCCAGCAGCTTAGGGGACGGACCCTTTAGCAATCAGCCCCAGCATTTT
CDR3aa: CASSLGDGPFSNQPQHF

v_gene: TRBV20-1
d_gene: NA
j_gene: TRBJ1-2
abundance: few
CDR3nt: TGCAGTGCTAGACTCGGGGGCCGGAACTATGGCTACACCTTC
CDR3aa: CSARLGGRNYGYTF

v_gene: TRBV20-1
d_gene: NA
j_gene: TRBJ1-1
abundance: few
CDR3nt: TGCAGTGCTAGTTTTTCGGGGCACTTGAACACTGAAGCTTTCTTT
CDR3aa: CSASFSGHLNTEAFF

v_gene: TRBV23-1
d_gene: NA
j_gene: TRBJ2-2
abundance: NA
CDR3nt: TGCGCCAGTACGACCGGGGAGCTGTTTTTT
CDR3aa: CASTTGELFF

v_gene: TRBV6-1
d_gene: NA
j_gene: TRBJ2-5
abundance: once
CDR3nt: TGTGCCTCCAGAGTGCCTAGCAAGGACCAAGAGACCCAGTACTTC
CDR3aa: CASRVPSKDQETQYF

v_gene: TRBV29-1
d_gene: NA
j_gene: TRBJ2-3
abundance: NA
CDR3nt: TGCAGCGTTTCCAAATCTAGCACAGATACGCAGTATTTT
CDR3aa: CSVSKSSTDTQYF

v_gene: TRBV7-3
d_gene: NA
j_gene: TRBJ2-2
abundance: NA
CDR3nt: TGTGCCAGCAGCCGAGGCTCAGGAAGGAACACCGGGGAGCTGTTTTTT
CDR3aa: CASSRGSGRNTGELFF

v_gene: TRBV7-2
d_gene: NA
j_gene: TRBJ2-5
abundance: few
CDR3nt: TGTGCCAGCAGCCAGGGGACGGGGGGCGTTTACCAAGAGACCCAGTACTTC
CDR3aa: CASSQGTGGVYQETQYF

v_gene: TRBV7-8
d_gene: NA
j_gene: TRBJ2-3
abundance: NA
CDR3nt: TGTGCCAGCAGCTTAGCGCTTCTAGCACGAGATACGCAGTATTTT
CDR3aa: CASSLALLARDTQYF

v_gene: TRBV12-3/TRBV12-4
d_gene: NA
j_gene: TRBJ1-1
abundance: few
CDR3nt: TGTGCCAGCAGTTTGCAGGACACCTACACTGAAGCTTTCTTT
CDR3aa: CASSLQDTYTEAFF

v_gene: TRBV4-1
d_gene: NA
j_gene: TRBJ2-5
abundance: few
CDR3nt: TGCGCCAGCAGCCAAGCTGGATTCCAAGAGACCCAGTACTTC
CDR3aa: CASSQAGFQETQYF

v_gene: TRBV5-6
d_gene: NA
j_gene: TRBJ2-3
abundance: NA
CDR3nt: TGTGCCAGCAGCTCAACAGCCTCGGATACGCAGTATTTT
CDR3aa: CASSSTASDTQYF

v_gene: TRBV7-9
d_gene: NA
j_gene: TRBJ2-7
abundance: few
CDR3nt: TGTGCCAGCAGCCCCGGGACCCCACAGCTCGAGCAGTACTTC
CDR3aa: CASSPGTPQLEQYF

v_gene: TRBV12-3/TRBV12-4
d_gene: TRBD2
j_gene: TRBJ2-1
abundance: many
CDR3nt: TGTGCCAGCAGCCCGGGACTAGCCAATGAGCAGTTCTTC
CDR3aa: CASSPGLANEQFF

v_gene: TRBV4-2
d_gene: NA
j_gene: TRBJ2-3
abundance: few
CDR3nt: TGTGCCAGCAGCCACTCCACCTTCACAGGGTTGGGGACAGATACGCAGTATTTT
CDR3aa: CASSHSTFTGLGTDTQYF